Given below is one T cell receptor (beta chain) in context. The antigen remains unidentified. The V end lost 8 bases, the J end lost 1 base, and 4 bases lay between the germline ends. Looked up from germline, CDR1 is SNHLY and CDR2 is FYNNEI. The CDR3 spans 11 residues. The data are from a study of shared clonotypes between healthy human individuals. Regarding the study as a whole: Clonotypes that were shared across a few donors made up around 5% of naive CD4 clonotypes. Despite large depth, rarefaction showed incomplete sorted-subset sequencing. Among non-shared clonotypes, generation probabilities were lower than among those shared by all four donors. The study drew on few donors, limiting represented genetic and exposure-history diversity.

Libraries were prepared by immunoSEQ multiplex PCR; TCRdb keeps only in-frame clonotypes and omits some of them. The data contain approximately 620,000 clones, approximately 97% of them seen just once; the ten biggest clones take up about 0.06%. The chain uses TRBV2 and TRBJ2-3; no clear D gene. The sequence came from a woman aged 25-40 years in good health. The sample consisted of naive CD4+ T cells sorted from blood. The subset: CD45RA+ positively selected. CDR3 residues: CASVRTDTQYF. Here the CDR3 DNA reads TGTGCCAGCGTGCGCACAGATACGCAGTATTTT.